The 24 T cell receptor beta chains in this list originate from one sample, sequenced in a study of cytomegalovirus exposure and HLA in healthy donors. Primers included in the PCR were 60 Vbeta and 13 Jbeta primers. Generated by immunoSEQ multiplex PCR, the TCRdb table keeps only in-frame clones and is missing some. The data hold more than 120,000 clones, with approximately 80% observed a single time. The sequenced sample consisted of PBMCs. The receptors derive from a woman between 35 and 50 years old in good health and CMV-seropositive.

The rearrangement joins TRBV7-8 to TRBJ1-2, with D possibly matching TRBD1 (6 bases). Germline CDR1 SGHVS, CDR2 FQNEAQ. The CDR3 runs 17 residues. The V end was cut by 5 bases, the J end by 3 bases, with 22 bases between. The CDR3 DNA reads TGTGCCAGCAGCCGATTCGAATTAGGGGGGGAAGACTATGGCTACACCTTC. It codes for CASSRFELGGEDYGYTF. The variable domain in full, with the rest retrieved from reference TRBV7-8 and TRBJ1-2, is GAGVSQSPRYKVAKRGQDVALRCDPISGHVSLFWYQQALGQGPEFLTYFQNEAQLDKSGLPSDRFFAERPEGSVSTLKIQRTQQEDSAVYLCASSRFELGGEDYGYTFGSGTRLTVV.

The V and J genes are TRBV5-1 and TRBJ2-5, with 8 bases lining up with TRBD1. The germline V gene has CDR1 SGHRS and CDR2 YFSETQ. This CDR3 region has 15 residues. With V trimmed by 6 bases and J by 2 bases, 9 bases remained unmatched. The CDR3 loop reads CASTGTGGTQETQYF. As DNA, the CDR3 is TGCGCCAGCACGGGGACAGGCGGCACTCAAGAGACCCAGTACTTC.

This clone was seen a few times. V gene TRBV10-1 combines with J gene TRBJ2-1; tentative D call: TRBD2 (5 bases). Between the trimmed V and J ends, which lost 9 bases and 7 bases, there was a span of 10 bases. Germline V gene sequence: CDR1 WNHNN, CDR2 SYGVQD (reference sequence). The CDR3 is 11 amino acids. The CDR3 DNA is TGCGCCAGGAGGTCGGGGAATGAGCAGTTCTTC. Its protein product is CARRSGNEQFF.

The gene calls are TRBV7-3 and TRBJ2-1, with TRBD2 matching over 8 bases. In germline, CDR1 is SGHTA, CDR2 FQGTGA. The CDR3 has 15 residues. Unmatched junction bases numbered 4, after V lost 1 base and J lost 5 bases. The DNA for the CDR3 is TGTGCCAGCAGCTTAAGCTTAGCGGGGAACAATGAGCAGTTCTTC. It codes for CASSLSLAGNNEQFF.

The CDR3 DNA sequence: TGTGCCTGGAGTGTACTAGGGAAAACTTTGGCTTTCTTT. Translated: CAWSVLGKTLAFF. V usage is TRBV30 and J usage is TRBJ1-1; no clear D gene. This CDR3 region has 13 residues. Looked up from germline, CDR1 is GTSNPN and CDR2 is SVGIG (reference sequence). V was trimmed by 0 bases and J by 11 bases, leaving 16 bases between them.

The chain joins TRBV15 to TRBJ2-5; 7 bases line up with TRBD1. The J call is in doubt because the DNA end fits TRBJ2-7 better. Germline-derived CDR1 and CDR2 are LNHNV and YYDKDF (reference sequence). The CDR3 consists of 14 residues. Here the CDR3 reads CATSRATGLHEQYF. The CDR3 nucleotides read TGTGCCACCAGCAGAGCGACAGGGCTTCACGAGCAGTACTTC.

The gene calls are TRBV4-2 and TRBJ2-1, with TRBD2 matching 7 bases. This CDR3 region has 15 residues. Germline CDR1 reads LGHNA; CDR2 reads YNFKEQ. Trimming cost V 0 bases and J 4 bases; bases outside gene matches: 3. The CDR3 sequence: CASSQDLADYNEQFF. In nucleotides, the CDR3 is TGTGCCAGCAGCCAAGATCTAGCGGATTACAATGAGCAGTTCTTC.

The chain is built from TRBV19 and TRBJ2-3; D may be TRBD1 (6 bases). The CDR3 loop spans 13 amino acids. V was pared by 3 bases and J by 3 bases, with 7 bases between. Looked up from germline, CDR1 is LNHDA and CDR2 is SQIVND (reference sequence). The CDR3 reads CASSMDRTDTQYF. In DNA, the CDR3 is TGTGCCAGTAGTATGGACAGAACAGATACGCAGTATTTT.

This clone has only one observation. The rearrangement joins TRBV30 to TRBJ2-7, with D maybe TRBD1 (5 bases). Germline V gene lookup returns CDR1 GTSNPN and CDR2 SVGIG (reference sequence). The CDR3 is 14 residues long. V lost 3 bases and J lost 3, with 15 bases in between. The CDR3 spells CAWRGTQRGYEQYF. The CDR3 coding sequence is TGTGCCTGGAGGGGTACTCAAAGGGGCTACGAGCAGTACTTC.

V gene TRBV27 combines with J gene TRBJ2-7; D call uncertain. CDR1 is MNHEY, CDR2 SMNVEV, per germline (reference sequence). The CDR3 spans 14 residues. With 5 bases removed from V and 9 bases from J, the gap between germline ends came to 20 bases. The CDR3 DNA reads TGTGCCAGCAGTCCATCCTGGAGCGCCGGCAGGCAGTACTTC. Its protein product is CASSPSWSAGRQYF.

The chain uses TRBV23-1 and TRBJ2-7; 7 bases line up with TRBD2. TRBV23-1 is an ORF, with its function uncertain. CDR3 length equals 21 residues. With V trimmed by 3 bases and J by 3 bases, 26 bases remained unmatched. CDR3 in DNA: TGCGCCAGCAGTCAGACCCCCTTGGCGGGAGTGGGAGTTCTGACCTACTACGAGCAGTACTTC. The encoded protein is CASSQTPLAGVGVLTYYEQYF.

CDR3: CASSRDSTYEQYF. DNA for the CDR3: TGTGCCAGCAGCCGGGACAGCACCTACGAGCAGTACTTC. The chain employs TRBV5-6 and TRBJ2-7; 7 bases are shared with TRBD1. CDR1 and CDR2 (germline): SGHDT, YYEEEE. The ends lost 4 bases at V and 2 bases at J; junction bases unmatched: 3. The length of the CDR3 is 13 residues. The whole variable domain, filled in from reference TRBV5-6 and TRBJ2-7, reads DAGVTQSPTHLIKTRGQQVTLRCSPKSGHDTVSWYQQALGQGPQFIFQYYEEEERQRGNFPDRFSGHQFPNYSSELNVNALLLGDSALYLCASSRDSTYEQYFGPGTRLTVT.

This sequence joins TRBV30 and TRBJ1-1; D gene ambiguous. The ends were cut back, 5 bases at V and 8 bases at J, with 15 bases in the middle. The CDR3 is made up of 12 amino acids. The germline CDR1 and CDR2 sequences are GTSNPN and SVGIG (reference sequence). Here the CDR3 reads CAWATPSSEAFF. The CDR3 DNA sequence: TGTGCCTGGGCCACACCTTCCTCCGAAGCTTTCTTT.

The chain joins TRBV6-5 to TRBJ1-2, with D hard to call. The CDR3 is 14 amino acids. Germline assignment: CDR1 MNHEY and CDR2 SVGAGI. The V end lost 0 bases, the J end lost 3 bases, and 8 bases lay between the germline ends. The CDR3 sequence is CASSYSSSYYGYTF. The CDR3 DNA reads TGTGCCAGCAGTTACTCGAGTAGTTACTATGGCTACACCTTC.

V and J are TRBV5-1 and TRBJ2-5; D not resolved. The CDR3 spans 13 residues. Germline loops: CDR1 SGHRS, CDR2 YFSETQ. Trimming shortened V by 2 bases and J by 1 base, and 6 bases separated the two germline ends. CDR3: CASSFGAQETQYF. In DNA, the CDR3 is TGCGCCAGCAGCTTCGGAGCCCAAGAGACCCAGTACTTC.

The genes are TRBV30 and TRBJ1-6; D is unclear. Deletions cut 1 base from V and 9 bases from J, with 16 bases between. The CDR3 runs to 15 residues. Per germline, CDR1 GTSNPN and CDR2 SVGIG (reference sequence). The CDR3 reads CAWSADQRESSPLHF. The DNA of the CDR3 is TGTGCCTGGAGTGCGGACCAAAGGGAGAGTTCACCCCTCCACTTT.

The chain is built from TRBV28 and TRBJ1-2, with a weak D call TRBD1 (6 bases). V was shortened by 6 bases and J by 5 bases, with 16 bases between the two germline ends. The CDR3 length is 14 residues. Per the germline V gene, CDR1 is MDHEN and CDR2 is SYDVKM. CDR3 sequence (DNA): TGTGCCAGCAGGGACTCGAGGACAGCATATGGCTACACCTTC. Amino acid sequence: CASRDSRTAYGYTF.

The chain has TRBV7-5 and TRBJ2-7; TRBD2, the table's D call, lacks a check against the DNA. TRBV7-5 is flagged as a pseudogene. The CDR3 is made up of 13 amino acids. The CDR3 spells CARSRGGSYEQYF. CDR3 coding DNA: TGTGCCAGAAGCCGAGGCGGCTCCTACGAGCAGTACTTC.

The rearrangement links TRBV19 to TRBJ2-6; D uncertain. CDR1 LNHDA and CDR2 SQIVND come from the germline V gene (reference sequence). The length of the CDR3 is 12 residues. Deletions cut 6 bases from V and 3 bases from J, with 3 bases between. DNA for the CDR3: TGTGCCAGTAGGAGTGGGGCCAACGTCCTGACTTTC. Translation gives CASRSGANVLTF.

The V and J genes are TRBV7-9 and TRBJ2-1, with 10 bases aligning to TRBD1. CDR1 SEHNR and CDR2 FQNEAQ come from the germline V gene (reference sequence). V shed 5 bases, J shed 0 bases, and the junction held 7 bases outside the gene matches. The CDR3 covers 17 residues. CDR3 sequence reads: CASSPPRQGASYNEQFF. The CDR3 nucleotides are TGTGCCAGCAGCCCTCCGCGACAGGGGGCCTCCTACAATGAGCAGTTCTTC.

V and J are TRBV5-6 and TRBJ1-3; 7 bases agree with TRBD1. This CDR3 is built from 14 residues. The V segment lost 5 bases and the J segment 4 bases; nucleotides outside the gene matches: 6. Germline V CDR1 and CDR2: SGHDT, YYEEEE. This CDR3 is CASSFTGDGNTIYF. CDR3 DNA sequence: TGTGCCAGCAGTTTTACAGGGGACGGAAACACCATATATTTT.

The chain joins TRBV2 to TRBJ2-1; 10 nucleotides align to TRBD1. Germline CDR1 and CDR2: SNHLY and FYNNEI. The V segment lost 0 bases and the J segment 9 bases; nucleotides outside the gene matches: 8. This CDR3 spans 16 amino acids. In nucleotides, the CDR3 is TGTGCCAGCAGTGAAGCCCGGGGACAGGGGATACGTGAGCAGTTCTTC. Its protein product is CASSEARGQGIREQFF.

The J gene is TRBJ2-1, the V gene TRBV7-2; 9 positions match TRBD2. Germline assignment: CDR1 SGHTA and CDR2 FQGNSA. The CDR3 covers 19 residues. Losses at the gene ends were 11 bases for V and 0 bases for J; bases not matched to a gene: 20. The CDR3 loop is CASRLSTSGSLSSYNEQFF. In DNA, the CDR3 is TGTGCCTCTCGCCTGTCGACTAGCGGCTCACTTAGCTCCTACAATGAGCAGTTCTTC.

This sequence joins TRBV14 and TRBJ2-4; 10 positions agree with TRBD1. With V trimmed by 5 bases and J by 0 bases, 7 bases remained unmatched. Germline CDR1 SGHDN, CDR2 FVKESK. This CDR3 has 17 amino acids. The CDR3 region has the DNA TGTGCCAGCAGCGCGGGACAGGGGATTGGAGCCAAAAACATTCAGTACTTC. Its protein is CASSAGQGIGAKNIQYF.